Below are 25 T cell receptor beta chains sequenced from a single sample in a study of blood T cells in healthy people across ages. Using a J-beta primer mix together with a sample-barcoded 5' primer, a second PCR was run for about 7 to 12 cycles. Each CDR3 protein gets one entry after TCRdb re-called the 5' RACE reads with MiXCR. The table records about 680,000 distinct CDR3 sequences, 49% of them present only once. The specimen was blood. The receptor set was obtained from a woman aged 55-75 years in good health.

The chain combines TRBV28 with TRBJ2-1; D is possibly TRBD2 (5 bases). The germline V gene encodes CDR1 MDHEN and CDR2 SYDVKM. V lost 5 bases and J lost 13, with 21 bases in between. CDR3 length equals 14 residues. The CDR3: CASSLERNQETQFF. Here the CDR3 DNA reads TGTGCCAGCAGTCTTGAGCGGAACCAAGAGACCCAGTTCTTC. Drawing the rest from reference TRBV28 and TRBJ2-1, the complete variable domain is DVKVTQSSRYLVKRTGEKVFLECVQDMDHENMFWYRQDPGLGLRLIYFSYDVKMKEKGDIPEGYSVSREKKERFSLILESASTNQTSMYLCASSLERNQETQFFGPGTRLTVL.

To note about this clonotype: A junction boundary mismatches the germline segment, possibly from a read error. The genes are TRBV4-3 and TRBJ2-7, with a possible D match to TRBD2 (7 bases). This CDR3 region has 19 residues. CDR1 and CDR2 from the germline V gene are LGHNA and YSLEER. CDR3 sequence reads: CAGSLRHSGGRDYPYEQYF. The CDR3 nucleotides are TGCGCCGGCAGCCTACGACACTCGGGGGGCAGGGACTACCCCTACGAGCAGTACTTC.

The chain joins TRBV7-2 to TRBJ1-6, with unresolved D. The germline CDR1 and CDR2 sequences are SGHTA and FQGNSA. V lost 2 bases and J lost 11, with 10 bases in between. The CDR3 has 13 amino acids. This CDR3 is CASSLTAQTPLHF. The CDR3 bases are TGTGCCAGCAGCTTAACTGCACAGACACCCCTCCACTTT.

This rearrangement joins TRBV24-1 to TRBJ2-5; the D gene is possibly TRBD1 (6 bases). This CDR3 is built from 15 residues. Looked up from germline, CDR1 is KGHDR and CDR2 is SFDVKD. Trimming pared 4 bases from V and 1 base from J, leaving 12 bases between. The CDR3 region is CATSDQRQVQETQYF. The CDR3 DNA reads as TGTGCCACCAGTGACCAGAGACAGGTCCAAGAGACCCAGTACTTC.

A single count supports this clonotype. The chain uses TRBV4-2 and TRBJ2-1; D gene unclear. The germline V and J ends were trimmed by 0 bases and 6 bases, with 6 bases remaining between them. There are 13 residues in the CDR3. From germline, CDR1 is LGHNA and CDR2 YNFKEQ. DNA of the CDR3: TGTGCCAGCAGCCAAGAGCCGGGCAATGAGCAGTTCTTC. This encodes CASSQEPGNEQFF.

This clonotype turned up a few times. This chain uses TRBV12-3 or TRBV12-4 with TRBJ2-1; 7 nucleotides align to TRBD2. CDR3 length: 15 amino acids. The V gene end was trimmed by 3 bases and the J gene end by 3 bases; junction bases not matched to a gene: 5. The CDR3 is CASSFAREFYNEQFF. The CDR3 nucleotides read TGTGCCAGCAGTTTCGCGCGGGAGTTCTACAATGAGCAGTTCTTC.

This sequence joins TRBV7-9 and TRBJ1-5; 7 nucleotides match TRBD1. Germline V gene sequence: CDR1 SEHNR, CDR2 FQNEAQ (reference sequence). Trimming at V came to 4 bases and at J to 0 bases, leaving 6 bases not matched to a gene. The CDR3 loop spans 16 amino acids. As DNA, the CDR3 is TGTGCCAGCAGCTGGGCGACAGGGAGTAGCAATCAGCCCCAGCATTTT. Its protein product is CASSWATGSSNQPQHF.

This clonotype was observed at least ten times. The chain carries TRBV29-1 and TRBJ2-7, with D possibly being TRBD2 (5 bases). The V gene's germline CDR1 is SQVTM and CDR2 ANQGSEA. V was trimmed by 2 bases and J by 3 bases, leaving 20 bases between them. The CDR3 runs to 16 residues. In DNA, the CDR3 is TGCAGCGTTGAACCGTGGGCCCTTCGGGATGTCTACGAGCAGTACTTC. Amino acids: CSVEPWALRDVYEQYF.

CDR3 sequence: CASSLTGESLMNTEAFF. DNA of the CDR3: TGCGCCAGCAGCCTGACGGGAGAGTCGCTCATGAACACTGAAGCTTTCTTT. The genes are TRBV4-3 and TRBJ1-1; no reliable D call. Germline V gene sequence: CDR1 LGHNA, CDR2 YSLEER. This CDR3 region has 17 residues. Trimming pared 4 bases from V and 0 bases from J, leaving 18 bases between.

This chain joins TRBV20-1 and TRBJ2-4; 9 bases are a match to TRBD2. Germline-derived CDR1 and CDR2 are DFQATT and SNEGSKA (reference sequence). The CDR3 loop spans 14 amino acids. Trimming took 5 bases from V and 7 from J; bases not matched to a gene: 9. CDR3 in amino acids: CSAGPGTSRNIQYF. DNA of the CDR3: TGCAGTGCTGGACCCGGGACTAGCAGGAACATTCAGTACTTC.

A few counts support this clonotype. This sequence joins TRBV3-1 and TRBJ1-4, with unresolved D. Looked up from germline, CDR1 is LGHDT and CDR2 is YNNKEL (reference sequence). Between the trimmed V and J ends, which lost 4 bases and 5 bases, there was a span of 11 bases. This CDR3 contains 14 residues. The CDR3 DNA reads TGTGCCAGCAGCCGGGAACGGAAAAATGAAAAACTGTTTTTT. Its protein product is CASSRERKNEKLFF.

The J gene is TRBJ2-7, the V gene TRBV7-2, with a tentative D call TRBD2 (5 bases). This CDR3 has 13 amino acids. V was clipped by 3 bases and J by 3 bases, with 9 bases between them. Germline V gene lookup returns CDR1 SGHTA and CDR2 FQGNSA. The CDR3: CASSFARDYEQYF. The DNA of the CDR3 is TGTGCCAGCAGCTTCGCGAGGGACTACGAGCAGTACTTC.

This rearrangement joins TRBV12-3 or TRBV12-4 to TRBJ2-7; 7 nucleotides agree with TRBD2. This CDR3 region has 13 residues. Trimming removed 9 bases from V and 3 bases from J; junction bases left unmatched: 8. The CDR3 nucleotides are TGTGCCAGTGGGACTACCGGGGGCTACGAGCAGTACTTC. Amino acids: CASGTTGGYEQYF.

The chain uses TRBV7-8 and TRBJ1-4; D is unclear. CDR1 and CDR2 from the germline V gene are SGHVS and FQNEAQ. V gave up 1 base and J gave up 8 bases, with 8 bases separating them. The CDR3 is 13 residues long. CDR3 DNA: TGTGCCAGCAGCTTAGTACTAAAGGAAAAACTGTTTTTT. The encoded protein is CASSLVLKEKLFF.

The chain carries TRBV27 and TRBJ2-7, with TRBD1 matching over 11 bases. Unmatched junction bases numbered 13, after V lost 5 bases and J lost 7 bases. Per germline, CDR1 MNHEY and CDR2 SMNVEV (reference sequence). The CDR3 runs to 16 residues. CDR3 loop: CASSLGQGAKDNEQYF. For the CDR3, the DNA is TGTGCCAGCAGTCTCGGACAGGGGGCGAAGGACAATGAGCAGTACTTC.

This clonotype was seen many times. This chain connects TRBV20-1 to TRBJ1-2, with 8 bases that match TRBD1. This CDR3 is built from 14 residues. The germline CDR1 and CDR2 sequences are DFQATT and SNEGSKA (reference sequence). With 6 bases clipped from V and 6 bases from J, the junction kept 12 bases outside the gene matches. The CDR3 DNA reads TGCAGTGCCAATCGACTCGGACAGGGAGATGGCTACACCTTC. Its translation is CSANRLGQGDGYTF.

The chain is built from TRBV7-9 and TRBJ2-3; no definite D call. Trimming took off 3 bases at V and 5 bases at J, with 9 bases between the two ends. Germline-derived CDR1 and CDR2 are SEHNR and FQNEAQ (reference sequence). The length of the CDR3 is 13 residues. CDR3 loop: CASSFTREDTQYF. CDR3 nucleotides: TGTGCCAGCAGCTTCACCCGTGAAGATACGCAGTATTTT.

This clonotype came up once. V usage is TRBV7-2 and J usage is TRBJ2-7; D is unresolved. In germline, CDR1 is SGHTA, CDR2 FQGNSA. CDR3 length: 15 residues. Trimming took 1 base from V and 0 from J, leaving 10 bases between them. The CDR3 loop is CASSLGYGPSYEQYF. DNA of the CDR3: TGTGCCAGCAGCTTAGGTTACGGGCCCTCCTACGAGCAGTACTTC.

The V gene is TRBV25-1, the J gene TRBJ2-1; 8 nucleotides align to TRBD1. This CDR3 contains 16 residues. V dropped 2 bases and J dropped 4; count of bases not matched to a gene: 7. CDR1 and CDR2 from the germline V gene are MGHDK and SYGVNS. The DNA for the CDR3 is TGTGCCAGCAGTGAAAGGCAGGGGGCAGAGTACAATGAGCAGTTCTTC. Its protein is CASSERQGAEYNEQFF.

The rearrangement links TRBV20-1 to TRBJ1-2, with D tentatively TRBD1 (5 bases). Germline V gene data show CDR1 as DFQATT and CDR2 as SNEGSKA (reference sequence). The CDR3 is 13 amino acids. V dropped 4 bases and J dropped 4 bases, with 13 bases sitting between them. CDR3 amino acids: CSAIAQGSYGYTF. The CDR3 region has the DNA TGCAGTGCTATAGCGCAGGGCTCCTATGGCTACACCTTC.

This rearrangement joins TRBV5-1 to TRBJ2-7; D not certain. Looked up from germline, CDR1 is SGHRS and CDR2 is YFSETQ. The CDR3 is 14 residues long. The V gene lost 4 bases and the J gene lost 0 bases, with 11 bases spanning the gap. This CDR3 reads CASSVTSSSYEQYF. CDR3 DNA: TGCGCCAGCAGCGTGACCTCGAGCTCCTACGAGCAGTACTTC.

In regard to this clonotype: A much more abundant neighbour one base away suggests this may be a read error. The rearrangement joins TRBV5-1 to TRBJ2-7; TRBD1 is a possible D gene (6 bases). The CDR3 consists of 13 residues. In germline, CDR1 is SGHRS, CDR2 YFSETQ. The CDR3 protein is CASSLGAGYEQYF. The CDR3 DNA follows: TGCGCCAGCAGTTTGGGGGCGGGCTACGAGCAGTACTTC.

V is TRBV20-1 and J is TRBJ2-5; TRBD2 is a possible D gene (6 bases). CDR3 size: 12 residues. Per germline, CDR1 DFQATT and CDR2 SNEGSKA (reference sequence). The V end lost 2 bases, the J end lost 4 bases, and 8 bases lay between the germline ends. The CDR3 reads CSARNGGETQYF. The CDR3, as DNA: TGCAGTGCTAGAAACGGGGGAGAGACCCAGTACTTC.

A few counts support this clonotype. This chain joins TRBV20-1 and TRBJ1-2, with 7 nucleotides matching TRBD1. The CDR3 runs to 12 residues. Germline CDR1 reads DFQATT; CDR2 reads SNEGSKA (reference sequence). Trimming cost V 6 bases and J 5 bases; bases outside gene matches: 6. As DNA, the CDR3 is TGCAGTGCAACACAGACAGGGTATGGCTACACCTTC. This sequence encodes CSATQTGYGYTF.

The genes are TRBV6-1 and TRBJ2-5; 10 bases agree with TRBD1. The DNA end favors TRBJ2-7, so the J call may be wrong. From germline, CDR1 is MNHNS and CDR2 SASEGT. The CDR3 length is 15 residues. The CDR3 spells CASGYGDRGRYEQYF. CDR3 in DNA: TGTGCCAGCGGCTACGGGGACAGGGGACGCTACGAGCAGTACTTC.